This T cell receptor beta chain was profiled in a study of Ad26.COV2.S vaccination and SARS-CoV-2 variants. The data were produced by immunoSEQ multiplex PCR, yet TCRdb's version contains in-frame clones alone and is incomplete. The sample includes about 400,000 clones, about four fifths of them seen just once. V lost 6 bases, J lost 1 base, and 13 bases lay in between. Germline assignment: CDR1 KGHSH and CDR2 LQKENI. The CDR3 runs to 14 residues. The sample's treatment: some 20 received Ad26.COV2.S at low or high dose, single or two shots; a few received placebo; per-sample allocation not given. Sampling took place 63 days after the first vaccine or placebo injection. This clone was seen a handful of times.

The sequence was obtained from a person aged 18-65 years who received the Ad26.COV2.S COVID-19 vaccine or a placebo. The V call is TRBV18, the J call TRBJ2-7; D assignment may be TRBD1 or TRBD2 (5 bases each). This sample comprised peripheral blood, obtained in a trial of Ad26.COV2.S vaccine versus placebo. In DNA, the CDR3 is TGTGCCAGCTCGGTCGGGGCGTCATCCTACGAGCAGTACTTC. Its translation is CASSVGASSYEQYF.